This TCR beta chain was sequenced for a study of cytomegalovirus exposure and HLA in healthy donors. PCR was performed using 60 Vbeta and 13 Jbeta primers. The method was immunoSEQ multiplex PCR; TCRdb's version includes in-frame clones alone and lacks a portion of them. Of around 200,000 clones listed, roughly 79% are singletons. Overall study findings and caveats: In presence/absence analyses, roughly uniform sequencing depth across donors was assumed. Later analysis identified 16,951 TCR beta sequences associated with HLA alleles, using a false discovery rate threshold of 0.05. HLA restriction was apparent for most CMV-associated TCR beta chains in a later analysis. Investigators reported 150 to 200 TCR beta chains as tied to cytomegalovirus.

The CDR3 runs 15 residues. Germline V gives CDR1 SGHTA, CDR2 FQGNSA. V was trimmed by 1 base and J by 5 bases, leaving 15 bases between them. Concerning this clone: Its specificity is unknown.

The chain uses TRBV7-2 and TRBJ2-7; a possible D gene is TRBD1 (5 bases). This clonotype was sampled from a woman between 25 and 40 years old in good health and CMV-seropositive. The source material was PBMCs. CDR3 sequence reads: CASSLDLTPGHEQYF. In nucleotides, the CDR3 is TGTGCCAGCAGCTTAGACCTGACCCCAGGGCACGAGCAGTACTTC.